The 3 T cell receptor beta chains in this list originate from one sample, sequenced in a study of cytomegalovirus exposure and HLA in healthy donors. This table comes from immunoSEQ multiplex PCR, and its TCRdb copy is limited to in-frame clones, with some not included. The table includes roughly 49,000 clones, about 93% detected once. Sequenced: PBMCs. These receptors were obtained from a woman in her late teens or twenties in good health and CMV-seropositive.

The chain couples TRBV7-2 to TRBJ2-3; TRBD2 aligns across 7 bases. J gave up 1 base and V 0 bases, and 10 bases lay outside the gene matches. Germline CDR1 is SGHTA and CDR2 is FQGNSA. This CDR3 is 18 amino acids long. DNA for the CDR3: TGTGCCAGCAGCTTAGCGAAGAATAGCGGGTTTGGCACAGATACGCAGTATTTT. This encodes CASSLAKNSGFGTDTQYF.

The genes are TRBV11-3 and TRBJ2-7; D gene unclear. CDR1 and CDR2 from the germline V gene are SGHNT and YENEEA. The V and J ends lost 4 bases and 2 bases respectively, with 12 bases between them. This CDR3 has 14 amino acids. The CDR3 DNA reads as TGTGCCAGCAGCTCAACGACTCGTCCCTACGAGCAGTACTTC. Translating gives CASSSTTRPYEQYF.

The rearrangement links TRBV28 to TRBJ2-7; 7 positions match TRBD2. With 2 bases clipped from V and 7 bases from J, the junction kept 2 bases outside the gene matches. The germline V gene encodes CDR1 MDHEN and CDR2 SYDVKM. This CDR3 has 12 residues. This CDR3 is CASSLMREEQYF. CDR3 nucleotide sequence: TGTGCCAGCAGTTTAATGCGGGAGGAGCAGTACTTC.